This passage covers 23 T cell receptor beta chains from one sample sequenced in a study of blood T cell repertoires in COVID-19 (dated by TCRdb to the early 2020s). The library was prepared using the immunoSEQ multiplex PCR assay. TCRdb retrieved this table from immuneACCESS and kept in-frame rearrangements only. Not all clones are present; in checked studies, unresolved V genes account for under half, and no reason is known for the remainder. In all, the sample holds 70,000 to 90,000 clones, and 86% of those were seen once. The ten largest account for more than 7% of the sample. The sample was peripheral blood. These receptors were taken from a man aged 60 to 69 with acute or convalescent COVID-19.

CDR3 bases: TGTGCCAGCAGTCAGGGACAGGGGGTCAACAATGAGCAGTTCTTC. Amino acid sequence: CASSQGQGVNNEQFF. V is TRBV6-5 and J is TRBJ2-1; 11 nucleotides line up with TRBD1. The CDR3 covers 15 residues. V dropped 5 bases and J dropped 5; count of bases not matched to a gene: 5. Germline assignment: CDR1 MNHEY and CDR2 SVGAGI.

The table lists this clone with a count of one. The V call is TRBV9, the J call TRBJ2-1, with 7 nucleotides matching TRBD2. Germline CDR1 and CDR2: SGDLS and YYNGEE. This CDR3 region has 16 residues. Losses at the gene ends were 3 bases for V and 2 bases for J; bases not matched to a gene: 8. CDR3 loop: CASSAKLAKTYNEQFF. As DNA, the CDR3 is TGTGCCAGCAGCGCCAAACTAGCGAAAACCTACAATGAGCAGTTCTTC.

CDR3 residues: CASSPHRGRTGELFF. In nucleotides, the CDR3 is TGTGCCAGCAGCCCTCACAGGGGGCGCACCGGGGAGCTGTTTTTT. V and J are TRBV14 and TRBJ2-2, with 9 positions matching TRBD1. This CDR3 region has 15 residues. V lost 4 bases to trimming and J lost 4 bases; unmatched junction nucleotides: 4. Per the germline V gene, CDR1 is SGHDN and CDR2 is FVKESK.

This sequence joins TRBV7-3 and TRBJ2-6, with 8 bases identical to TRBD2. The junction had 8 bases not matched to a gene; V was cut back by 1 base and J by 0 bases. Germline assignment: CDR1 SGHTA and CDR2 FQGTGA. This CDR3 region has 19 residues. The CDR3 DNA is TGTGCCAGCAGCTTAAGGGGCGATACTAGCGGCTCTGGGGCCAACGTCCTGACTTTC. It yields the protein CASSLRGDTSGSGANVLTF.

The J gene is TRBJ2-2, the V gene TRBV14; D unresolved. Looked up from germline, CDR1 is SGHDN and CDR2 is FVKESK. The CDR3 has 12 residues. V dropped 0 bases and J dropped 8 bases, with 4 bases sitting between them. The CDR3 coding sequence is TGTGCCAGCAGCCAAGACGCGGGGGAGCTGTTTTTT. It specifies CASSQDAGELFF.

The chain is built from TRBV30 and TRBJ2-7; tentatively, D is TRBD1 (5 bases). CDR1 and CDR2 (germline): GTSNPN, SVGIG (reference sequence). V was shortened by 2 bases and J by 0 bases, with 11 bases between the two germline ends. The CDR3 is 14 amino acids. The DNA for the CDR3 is TGTGCCTGGAGTAGTAAAGGGGCCTCCTACGAGCAGTACTTC. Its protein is CAWSSKGASYEQYF. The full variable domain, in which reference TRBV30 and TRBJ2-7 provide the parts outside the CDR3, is SQTIHQWPATLVQPVGSPLSLECTVEGTSNPNLYWYRQAAGRGLQLLFYSVGIGQISSEVPQNLSASRPQDRQFILSSKKLLLSDSGFYLCAWSSKGASYEQYFGPGTRLTVT.

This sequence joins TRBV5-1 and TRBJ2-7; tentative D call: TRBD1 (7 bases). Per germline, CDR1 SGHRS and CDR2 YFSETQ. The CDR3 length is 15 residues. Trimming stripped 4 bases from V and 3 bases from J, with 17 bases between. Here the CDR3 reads CASSPQGGSVYEQYF. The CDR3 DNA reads TGCGCCAGCAGCCCTCAGGGGGGTAGCGTCTACGAGCAGTACTTC.

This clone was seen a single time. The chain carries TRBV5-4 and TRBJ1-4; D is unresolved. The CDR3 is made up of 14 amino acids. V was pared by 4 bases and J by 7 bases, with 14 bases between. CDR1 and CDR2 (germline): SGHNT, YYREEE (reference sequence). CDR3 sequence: CASSRGGSREKLFF. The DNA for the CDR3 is TGTGCCAGCAGCCGAGGCGGGTCCCGTGAAAAACTGTTTTTT.

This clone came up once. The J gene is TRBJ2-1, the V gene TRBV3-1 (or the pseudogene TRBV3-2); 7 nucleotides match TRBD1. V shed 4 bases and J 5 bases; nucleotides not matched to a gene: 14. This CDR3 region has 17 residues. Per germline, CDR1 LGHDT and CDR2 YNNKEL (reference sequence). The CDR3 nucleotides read TGTGCCAGCAGCCCCAACCCGACAGGGTTCATTCACAATGAGCAGTTCTTC. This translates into CASSPNPTGFIHNEQFF.

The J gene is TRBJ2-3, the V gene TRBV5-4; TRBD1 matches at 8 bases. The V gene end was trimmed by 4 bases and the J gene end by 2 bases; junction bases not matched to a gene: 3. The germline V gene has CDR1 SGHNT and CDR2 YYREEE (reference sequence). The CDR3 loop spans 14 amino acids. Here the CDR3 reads CASSTGQVTDTQYF. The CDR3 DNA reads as TGTGCCAGCAGCACGGGACAGGTCACAGATACGCAGTATTTT.

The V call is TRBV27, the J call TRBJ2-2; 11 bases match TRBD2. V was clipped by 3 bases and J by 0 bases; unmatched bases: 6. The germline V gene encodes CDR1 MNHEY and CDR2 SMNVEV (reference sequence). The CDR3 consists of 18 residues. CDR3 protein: CASSFLAGGSTNTGELFF. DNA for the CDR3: TGTGCCAGCAGTTTCCTAGCGGGAGGCAGTACGAACACCGGGGAGCTGTTTTTT.

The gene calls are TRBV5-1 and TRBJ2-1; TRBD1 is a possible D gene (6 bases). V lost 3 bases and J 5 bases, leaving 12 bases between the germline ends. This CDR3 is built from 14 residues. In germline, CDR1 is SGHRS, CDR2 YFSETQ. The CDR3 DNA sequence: TGCGCCAGCAGCTCACAGGGTGTCGACAATGAGCAGTTCTTC. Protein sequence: CASSSQGVDNEQFF.

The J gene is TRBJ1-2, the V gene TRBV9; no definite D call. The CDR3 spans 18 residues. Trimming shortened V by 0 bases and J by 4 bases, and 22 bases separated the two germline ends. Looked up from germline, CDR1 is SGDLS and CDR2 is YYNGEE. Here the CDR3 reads CASSVAETAYRHLYGYTF. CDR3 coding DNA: TGTGCCAGCAGCGTAGCGGAAACTGCATATAGACACCTCTATGGCTACACCTTC.

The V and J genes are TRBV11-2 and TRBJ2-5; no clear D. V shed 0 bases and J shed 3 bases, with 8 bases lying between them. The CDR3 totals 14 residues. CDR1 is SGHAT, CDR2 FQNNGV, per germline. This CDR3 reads CASSLDYREETQYF. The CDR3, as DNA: TGTGCCAGCAGCTTAGATTATCGCGAAGAGACCCAGTACTTC. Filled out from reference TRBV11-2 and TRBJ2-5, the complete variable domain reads EAGVAQSPRYKIIEKRQSVAFWCNPISGHATLYWYQQILGQGPKLLIQFQNNGVVDDSQLPKDRFSAERLKGVDSTLKIQPAKLEDSAVYLCASSLDYREETQYFGPGTRLLVL.

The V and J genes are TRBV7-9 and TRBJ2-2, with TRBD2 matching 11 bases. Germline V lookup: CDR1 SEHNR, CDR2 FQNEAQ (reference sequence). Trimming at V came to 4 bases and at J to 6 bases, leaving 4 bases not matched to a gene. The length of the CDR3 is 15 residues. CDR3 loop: CASSSGTSGAGELFF. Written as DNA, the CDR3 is TGTGCCAGCAGCTCCGGGACTAGCGGTGCCGGGGAGCTGTTTTTT.

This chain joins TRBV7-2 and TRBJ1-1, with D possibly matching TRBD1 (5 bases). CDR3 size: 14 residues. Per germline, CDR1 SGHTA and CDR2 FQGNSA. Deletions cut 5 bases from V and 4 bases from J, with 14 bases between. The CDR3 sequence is CASSQRRGSTEAFF. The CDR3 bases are TGTGCCAGCAGCCAGAGACGGGGGAGCACTGAAGCTTTCTTT.

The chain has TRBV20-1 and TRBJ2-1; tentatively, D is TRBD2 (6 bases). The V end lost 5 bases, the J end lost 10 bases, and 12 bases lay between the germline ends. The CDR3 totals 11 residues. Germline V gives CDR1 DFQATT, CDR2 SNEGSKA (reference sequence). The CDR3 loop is CSARGTWEQFF. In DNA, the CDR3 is TGCAGTGCTCGCGGGACTTGGGAGCAGTTCTTC.

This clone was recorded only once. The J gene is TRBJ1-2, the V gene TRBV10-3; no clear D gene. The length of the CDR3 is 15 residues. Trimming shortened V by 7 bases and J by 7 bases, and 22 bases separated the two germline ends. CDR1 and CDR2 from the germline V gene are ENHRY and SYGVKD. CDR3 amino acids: CAITGYRSTLSGYTF. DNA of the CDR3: TGTGCCATCACAGGTTACAGATCAACCTTGAGTGGCTACACCTTC.

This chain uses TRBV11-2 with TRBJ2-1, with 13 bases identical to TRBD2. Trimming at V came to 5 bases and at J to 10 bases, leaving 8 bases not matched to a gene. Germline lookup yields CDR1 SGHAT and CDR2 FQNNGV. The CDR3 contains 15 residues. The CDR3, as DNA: TGTGCCAGCAGCCAAAGGGGACTAGCGGGACTCGAGCAGTTCTTC. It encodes CASSQRGLAGLEQFF. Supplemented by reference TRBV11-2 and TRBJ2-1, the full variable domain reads EAGVAQSPRYKIIEKRQSVAFWCNPISGHATLYWYQQILGQGPKLLIQFQNNGVVDDSQLPKDRFSAERLKGVDSTLKIQPAKLEDSAVYLCASSQRGLAGLEQFFGPGTRLTVL.

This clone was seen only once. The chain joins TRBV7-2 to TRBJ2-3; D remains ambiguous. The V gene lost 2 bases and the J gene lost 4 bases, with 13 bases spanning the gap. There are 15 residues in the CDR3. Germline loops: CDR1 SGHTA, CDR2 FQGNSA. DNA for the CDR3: TGTGCCAGCAGCTTAAATCGCGCAGGTCCAGATACGCAGTATTTT. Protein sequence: CASSLNRAGPDTQYF. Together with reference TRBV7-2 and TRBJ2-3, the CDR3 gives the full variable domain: GAGVSQSPSNKVTEKGKDVELRCDPISGHTALYWYRQSLGQGLEFLIYFQGNSAPDKSGLPSDRFSAERTGGSVSTLTIQRTQQEDSAVYLCASSLNRAGPDTQYFGPGTRLTVL.

The CDR3 loop reads CASKARSGLGNPTQYF. In DNA form, the CDR3 reads TGTGCCAGCAAAGCAAGGTCGGGACTAGGAAATCCTACGCAGTATTTT. J is TRBJ2-3 and V is TRBV2; 8 bases align to TRBD2. The ends lost 7 bases at V and 8 bases at J; junction bases unmatched: 17. This CDR3 comprises 16 residues. The germline gives CDR1 SNHLY, CDR2 FYNNEI.

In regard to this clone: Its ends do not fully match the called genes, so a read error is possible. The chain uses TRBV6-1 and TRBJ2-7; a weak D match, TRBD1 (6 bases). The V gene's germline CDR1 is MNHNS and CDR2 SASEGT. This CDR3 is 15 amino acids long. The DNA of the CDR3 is TGTGCCAGCAGGGAAGACAGGAAAAAAACCTACGAGCAGTACTTC. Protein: CASREDRKKTYEQYF.

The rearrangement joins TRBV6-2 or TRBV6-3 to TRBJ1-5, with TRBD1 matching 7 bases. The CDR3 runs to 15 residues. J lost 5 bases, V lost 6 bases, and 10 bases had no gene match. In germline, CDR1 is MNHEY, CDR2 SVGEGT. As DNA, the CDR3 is TGTGCCAGCAGCCCTCGACAGGGTCTCGATCAGCCCCAGCATTTT. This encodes CASSPRQGLDQPQHF.